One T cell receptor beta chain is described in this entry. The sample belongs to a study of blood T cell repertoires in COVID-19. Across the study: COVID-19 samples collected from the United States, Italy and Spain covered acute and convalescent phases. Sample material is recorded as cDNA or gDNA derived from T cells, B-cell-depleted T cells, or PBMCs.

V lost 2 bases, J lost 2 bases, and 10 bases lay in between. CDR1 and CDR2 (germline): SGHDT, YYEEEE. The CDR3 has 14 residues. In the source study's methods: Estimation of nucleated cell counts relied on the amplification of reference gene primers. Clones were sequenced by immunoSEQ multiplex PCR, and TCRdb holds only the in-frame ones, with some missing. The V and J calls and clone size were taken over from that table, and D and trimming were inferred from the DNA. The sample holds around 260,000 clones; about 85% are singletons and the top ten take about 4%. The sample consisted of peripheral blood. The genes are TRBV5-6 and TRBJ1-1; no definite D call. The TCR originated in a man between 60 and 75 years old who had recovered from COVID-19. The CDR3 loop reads CASSFPTVNTEAFF. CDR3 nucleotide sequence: TGTGCCAGCAGCTTCCCTACAGTTAACACTGAAGCTTTCTTT.